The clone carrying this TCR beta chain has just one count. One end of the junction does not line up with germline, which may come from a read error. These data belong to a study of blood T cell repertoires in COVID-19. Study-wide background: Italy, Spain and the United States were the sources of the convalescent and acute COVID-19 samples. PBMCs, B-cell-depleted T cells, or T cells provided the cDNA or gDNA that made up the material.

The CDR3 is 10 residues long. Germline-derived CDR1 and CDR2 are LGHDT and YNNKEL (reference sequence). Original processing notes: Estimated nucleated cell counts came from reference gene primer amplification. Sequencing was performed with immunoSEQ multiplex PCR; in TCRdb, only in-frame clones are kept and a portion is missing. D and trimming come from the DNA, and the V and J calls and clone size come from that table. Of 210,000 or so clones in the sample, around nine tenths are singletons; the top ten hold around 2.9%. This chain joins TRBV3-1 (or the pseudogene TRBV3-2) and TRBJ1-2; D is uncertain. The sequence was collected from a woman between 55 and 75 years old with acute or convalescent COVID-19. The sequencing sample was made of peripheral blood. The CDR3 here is CASSQGSLIF. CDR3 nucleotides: TGTGCCAGCAGCCAAGGCAGTCTTATCTTC.